What follows are 9 T cell receptor beta chains derived from one specimen sequenced in a study of OX40 agonist ivuxolimab in advanced cancers. Data came from immunoSEQ multiplex PCR; TCRdb stores just in-frame clones and leaves some out. The sample consists of approximately 58,000 clones, roughly 86% of them appearing once. Specimen: CD4+ or CD8+ T cells sorted from blood, collected in a trial of the OX40 agonist ivuxolimab. All receptors derive from an adult with an advanced solid tumor such as melanoma, head and neck, liver or kidney cancer.

The chain combines TRBV7-2 with TRBJ2-3; TRBD2 matches at 9 bases. The CDR3 has 14 amino acids. Germline lookup yields CDR1 SGHTA and CDR2 FQGNSA. Unmatched junction bases numbered 7, after V lost 3 bases and J lost 9 bases. CDR3 protein: CASSLASGVRTQYF. Written as DNA, the CDR3 is TGTGCCAGCAGCTTGGCTAGCGGGGTGCGGACGCAGTATTTT.

V gene TRBV4-3 combines with J gene TRBJ2-4, with 7 positions matching TRBD2. There are 16 residues in the CDR3. Germline V gene sequence: CDR1 LGHNA, CDR2 YSLEER. Trimming cost V 1 base and J 3 bases; bases outside gene matches: 6. This CDR3 reads CASSQVGAGVKNIQYF. The CDR3 DNA is TGCGCCAGCAGCCAAGTAGGGGCGGGGGTCAAAAACATTCAGTACTTC.

The rearrangement uses TRBV12-2 and TRBJ1-5; TRBD1 was called by the table and not checked on the DNA. TRBV12-2 is a known pseudogene. This CDR3 has 16 amino acids. The CDR3, as DNA: TGTGCAAGTCGCCCACGGACAGGGGGTCTGGCTCAGCCCCAGCATTTT. This translates into CASRPRTGGLAQPQHF.

The chain is built from TRBV28 and TRBJ2-6, with D perhaps TRBD1 (6 bases). V dropped 6 bases and J dropped 4 bases, with 13 bases sitting between them. Germline V lookup: CDR1 MDHEN, CDR2 SYDVKM. The CDR3 contains 15 residues. Written as DNA, the CDR3 is TGTGCCAGCAGCCAGAGGGGGATGGGGGCCAACGTCCTGACTTTC. Its protein product is CASSQRGMGANVLTF. The complete variable domain, with remaining parts taken from reference TRBV28 and TRBJ2-6, reads DVKVTQSSRYLVKRTGEKVFLECVQDMDHENMFWYRQDPGLGLRLIYFSYDVKMKEKGDIPEGYSVSREKKERFSLILESASTNQTSMYLCASSQRGMGANVLTFGAGSRLTVL.

In its sample, this clone was seen a few times. The genes are TRBV5-1 and TRBJ1-2, with a weak D call TRBD1 (5 bases). V shed 0 bases and J shed 4 bases, with 7 bases lying between them. The CDR3 covers 13 residues. CDR1 and CDR2 (germline): SGHRS, YFSETQ. The CDR3 spells CASSLARAYGYTF. The CDR3 nucleotides read TGCGCCAGCAGCTTGGCCAGGGCCTATGGCTACACCTTC.

V gene TRBV18 combines with J gene TRBJ1-5; D call uncertain. Trimming left V 6 bases short and J 2 bases short, with 8 bases between. The CDR3 totals 13 residues. Per germline, CDR1 KGHSH and CDR2 LQKENI. This chain's CDR3 is CASSPAGNQPQHF. In DNA form, the CDR3 reads TGTGCCAGCTCCCCGGCCGGCAATCAGCCCCAGCATTTT.

The rearrangement links TRBV10-1 to TRBJ1-4; the D gene is possibly TRBD1 (5 bases). Trimming stripped 5 bases from V and 0 bases from J, with 13 bases between. The CDR3 is made up of 16 amino acids. From germline, CDR1 is WNHNN and CDR2 SYGVQD (reference sequence). CDR3 residues: CASSSSGTSTNEKLFF. In DNA form, the CDR3 reads TGCGCCAGCAGTTCAAGCGGGACTTCAACTAATGAAAAACTGTTTTTT.

This clone was seen a few times. The chain links TRBV28 to TRBJ2-7; D is uncertain. Trimming removed 5 bases at V and 3 bases at J, with 14 bases between. Looked up from germline, CDR1 is MDHEN and CDR2 is SYDVKM. The CDR3 covers 14 residues. The CDR3 reads CASSGTHTGYEQYF. The CDR3 DNA sequence: TGTGCCAGCAGTGGAACCCATACGGGCTACGAGCAGTACTTC.

The genes are TRBV28 and TRBJ2-7, with 9 bases aligning to TRBD1. Germline-derived CDR1 and CDR2 are MDHEN and SYDVKM. The CDR3 contains 15 residues. J was trimmed by 3 bases and V by 5 bases; bases with no gene match: 8. The CDR3 is CASSPSGTGLYEQYF. In DNA, the CDR3 is TGTGCCAGCAGTCCTTCCGGGACAGGGCTCTACGAGCAGTACTTC.